Given below is one T cell receptor beta chain in context. The repertoire was sequenced with immunoSEQ multiplex PCR; TCRdb's copy has only in-frame clones and lacks some. The table has some 68,000 clones, 75% to 90% seen once. This specimen belongs to a study of blood T cell repertoires in COVID-19. As for the study in general: Sources were T cells, B-cell-depleted T cells, or PBMCs; the material itself was cDNA or gDNA.

V lost 6 bases to trimming and J lost 3 bases; unmatched junction nucleotides: 10. Germline V gene lookup returns CDR1 SQVTM and CDR2 ANQGSEA. The CDR3 spans 14 residues. This sequence joins TRBV29-1 and TRBJ2-7; 8 bases line up with TRBD2. This TCR was sampled from a man in his fifties or sixties with acute or convalescent COVID-19. The sequenced sample consisted of peripheral blood. CDR3 sequence: CSVAEPGRDYEQYF. The CDR3 DNA sequence: TGCAGCGTCGCCGAACCCGGGAGGGACTACGAGCAGTACTTC.